These 27 T cell receptor beta chains came from one sample sequenced in a study of blood T cell repertoires in COVID-19. The repertoire was sequenced with immunoSEQ multiplex PCR; TCRdb's copy has only in-frame clones and lacks some. The repertoire holds under 200,000 clones, around 80% seen once, with 3% to 3.5% in the top ten. The sample was PBMCs or T cells enriched from blood (not recorded which). All receptors come from an older woman who had recovered from COVID-19.

This sequence joins TRBV27 and TRBJ2-1; D perhaps matches TRBD2 (7 bases). The CDR3 length is 16 residues. Germline CDR1 and CDR2: MNHEY and SMNVEV (reference sequence). V lost 10 bases to trimming and J lost 4 bases, with 23 bases between them. DNA for the CDR3: TGTGCCACCATGCTAAAGGGGGGGGGACAATACAATGAGCAGTTCTTC. As protein: CATMLKGGGQYNEQFF.

The chain combines TRBV29-1 with TRBJ2-1; no definite D call. V was pared by 3 bases and J by 12 bases, with 9 bases between. The CDR3 length is 10 residues. Germline CDR1 is SQVTM and CDR2 is ANQGSEA. The CDR3 protein is CSVEAARQFF. In nucleotides, the CDR3 is TGCAGCGTTGAGGCGGCAAGGCAGTTCTTC.

The rearrangement joins TRBV19 to TRBJ2-7; possible D gene TRBD1, 6 bases. The CDR3 has 14 amino acids. The germline V and J ends were trimmed by 9 bases and 4 bases, with 19 bases remaining between them. The germline gives CDR1 LNHDA, CDR2 SQIVND (reference sequence). The CDR3 coding sequence is TGTGCCAGCAGTTTTAACAGGGCGCCTTACGAGCAGTACTTC. Translating it yields CASSFNRAPYEQYF.

This clone was detected once. The chain joins TRBV9 to TRBJ2-5, with TRBD2 matching over 16 bases. The V and J ends lost 2 bases and 2 bases, in that order; junction bases with no gene match: 9. CDR1 SGDLS and CDR2 YYNGEE come from the germline V gene. The CDR3 runs to 19 residues. CDR3 in DNA: TGTGCCAGCAGCGTCGGGACTAGCGGGGGGGCCCCCTCTCAAGAGACCCAGTACTTC. Its protein product is CASSVGTSGGAPSQETQYF.

The V gene is TRBV5-6, the J gene TRBJ2-5; 7 bases agree with TRBD2. Germline lookup yields CDR1 SGHDT and CDR2 YYEEEE. CDR3 length: 16 residues. The ends lost 0 bases at V and 2 bases at J; junction bases unmatched: 7. The chain's CDR3 is CASSLEPGRGQETQYF. For the CDR3, the DNA is TGTGCCAGCAGCTTGGAGCCCGGGCGGGGGCAAGAGACCCAGTACTTC.

The chain is built from TRBV30 and TRBJ1-4; possibly TRBD1 for D (5 bases). V was cut by 3 bases and J by 8 bases, with 25 bases left in between. This CDR3 contains 17 residues. The germline CDR1 and CDR2 sequences are GTSNPN and SVGIG (reference sequence). CDR3 region: CAWSPSPGVGVWEKLFF. The CDR3 DNA follows: TGTGCCTGGAGCCCCTCACCGGGGGTTGGGGTTTGGGAAAAACTGTTTTTT.

The chain recombines TRBV9 with TRBJ2-1; TRBD1 aligns across 9 bases. The CDR3 length is 15 residues. V lost 6 bases and J lost 0; bases outside the gene matches: 4. Germline values: CDR1 SGDLS, CDR2 YYNGEE. CDR3 DNA: TGTGCCAGCACCCTGACAGGGGGCTCCTACAATGAGCAGTTCTTC. Protein: CASTLTGGSYNEQFF.

The V call is TRBV6-4, the J call TRBJ1-4; 7 bases agree with TRBD1. Germline trimming cut 6 bases from V and 7 bases from J; bases unmatched to any gene: 11. The CDR3 has 15 amino acids. Germline assignment: CDR1 MRHNA and CDR2 SNTAGT. The CDR3 sequence: CASSESTGDGEKLFF. In nucleotides, the CDR3 is TGTGCCAGCAGCGAAAGTACAGGGGATGGTGAAAAACTGTTTTTT.

CDR3 region: CASSRGTGYGYTF. CDR3 nucleotides: TGCGCCAGCAGCCGAGGGACAGGCTATGGCTACACCTTC. The genes are TRBV4-1 and TRBJ1-2, with 8 nucleotides matching TRBD1. The CDR3 has 13 residues. J was trimmed by 4 bases and V by 4 bases; bases with no gene match: 2. The germline V gene has CDR1 MGHRA and CDR2 YSYEKL.

This clone was found once. The V gene is TRBV19, the J gene TRBJ2-3, with D unresolved. Trimming cost V 5 bases and J 2 bases, with 8 bases left between them. This CDR3 contains 13 residues. CDR1 is LNHDA and CDR2 is SQIVND in the germline V gene (reference sequence). This chain's CDR3 is CASSELLTDTQYF. The CDR3 DNA follows: TGTGCCAGTAGTGAACTGCTCACAGATACGCAGTATTTT. Drawing the rest from reference TRBV19 and TRBJ2-3, the complete variable domain is DGGITQSPKYLFRKEGQNVTLSCEQNLNHDAMYWYRQDPGQGLRLIYYSQIVNDFQKGDIAEGYSVSREKKESFPLTVTSAQKNPTAFYLCASSELLTDTQYFGPGTRLTVL.

The count of this clone is one. V and J are TRBV29-1 and TRBJ1-1; D unclear. V was clipped by 4 bases and J by 5 bases, with 17 bases between them. The CDR3 sequence is 14 residues long. Germline V gene data show CDR1 as SQVTM and CDR2 as ANQGSEA. The CDR3 loop reads CSVVLVLGRTEAFF. The CDR3 DNA reads TGCAGCGTTGTTCTAGTCCTGGGTCGGACTGAAGCTTTCTTT.

The genes are TRBV27 and TRBJ1-2; a weak D match, TRBD1 (6 bases). Germline loops: CDR1 MNHEY, CDR2 SMNVEV (reference sequence). The CDR3 length is 14 residues. Trimming removed 3 bases at V and 8 bases at J, with 16 bases between. The DNA of the CDR3 is TGTGCCAGCAGTTTCTCGCCACAGGGCAGAGGCTACACCTTC. Translating it yields CASSFSPQGRGYTF.

The CDR3 nucleotides read TGCGCCAGCAGCCTTTGGACAGGGCGGAACACTGAAGCTTTCTTT. Protein sequence: CASSLWTGRNTEAFF. The J gene is TRBJ1-1, the V gene TRBV4-1; TRBD1 agrees at 8 bases. This CDR3 is 15 amino acids long. Trimming at V came to 4 bases and at J to 1 base, leaving 5 bases not matched to a gene. The germline V gene encodes CDR1 MGHRA and CDR2 YSYEKL.

This chain links TRBV9 with TRBJ1-1, with D unresolved. Deletions cut 0 bases from V and 3 bases from J, with 9 bases between. The CDR3 is 14 residues long. Per the germline V gene, CDR1 is SGDLS and CDR2 is YYNGEE. The DNA of the CDR3 is TGTGCCAGCAGCGTAGGAGGGAGTGACACTGAAGCTTTCTTT. This gives the protein CASSVGGSDTEAFF.

This chain connects TRBV2 to TRBJ2-1; D unresolved. Trimming removed 7 bases at V and 3 bases at J, with 7 bases between. The CDR3 sequence is 12 residues long. Looked up from germline, CDR1 is SNHLY and CDR2 is FYNNEI. The CDR3 sequence is CASKSDYNEQFF. For the CDR3, the DNA is TGTGCCAGCAAGAGTGACTACAATGAGCAGTTCTTC.

The chain has TRBV6-5 and TRBJ2-7, with 10 positions matching TRBD2. V lost 6 bases to trimming and J lost 1 base; unmatched junction nucleotides: 6. This CDR3 region has 15 residues. CDR1 and CDR2 from the germline V gene are MNHEY and SVGAGI. The CDR3 coding sequence is TGTGCCAGCAGCTTAGCGGGGGGAACTTCCTACGAGCAGTACTTC. Translating it yields CASSLAGGTSYEQYF.

The V and J genes are TRBV12-5 and TRBJ2-5; 11 bases map to TRBD2. Germline CDR1 and CDR2: LGHNT and FRNRAP. Germline trimming cut 7 bases from V and 5 bases from J; bases unmatched to any gene: 12. The CDR3 covers 16 residues. CDR3 loop: CASAISSGGILETQYF. The CDR3 DNA follows: TGTGCTAGTGCCATCTCTAGCGGGGGGATACTGGAGACCCAGTACTTC.

V usage is TRBV5-6 and J usage is TRBJ2-7, with D tentatively TRBD2 (5 bases). The CDR3 contains 15 residues. Looked up from germline, CDR1 is SGHDT and CDR2 is YYEEEE. Trimming took off 0 bases at V and 4 bases at J, with 14 bases between the two ends. The CDR3 sequence is CASSLVDRDRYEQYF. The CDR3 bases are TGTGCCAGCAGCTTGGTGGACCGGGATCGGTACGAGCAGTACTTC.

The chain employs TRBV7-9 and TRBJ1-2; 9 bases align to TRBD1. Trimming at V came to 1 base and at J to 3 bases, leaving 9 bases not matched to a gene. CDR1 and CDR2 (germline): SEHNR, FQNEAQ (reference sequence). This CDR3 is 17 amino acids long. This CDR3 is CASSLEEEDRGDYGYTF. The CDR3, as DNA: TGTGCCAGCAGCTTAGAAGAGGAGGACAGGGGAGACTATGGCTACACCTTC. The full variable domain, completed using reference TRBV7-9 and TRBJ1-2, is DTGVSQNPRHKITKRGQNVTFRCDPISEHNRLYWYRQTLGQGPEFLTYFQNEAQLEKSRLLSDRFSAERPKGSFSTLEIQRTEQGDSAMYLCASSLEEEDRGDYGYTFGSGTRLTVV.

The chain carries TRBV25-1 and TRBJ1-4, with TRBD1 as a possible D gene (6 bases). Trimming removed 2 bases from V and 4 bases from J, with 11 bases in between. There are 15 residues in the CDR3. CDR1 MGHDK and CDR2 SYGVNS come from the germline V gene. CDR3 sequence reads: CASSEVRTVNEKLFF. CDR3 coding DNA: TGTGCCAGCAGTGAAGTCCGGACAGTTAATGAAAAACTGTTTTTT.

The V and J genes are TRBV30 and TRBJ1-3; no definite D call. The ends were cut back, 4 bases at V and 2 bases at J, with 12 bases in the middle. Germline CDR1 is GTSNPN and CDR2 is SVGIG (reference sequence). This CDR3 spans 14 amino acids. This CDR3 reads CAWTGRLTGNTIYF. The CDR3 region has the DNA TGTGCCTGGACTGGTAGATTAACTGGAAACACCATATATTTT.

The chain combines TRBV2 with TRBJ1-5; TRBD1 matches 9 bases. The CDR3 runs to 15 residues. Germline CDR1 SNHLY, CDR2 FYNNEI. The trim removed 7 bases at V and 4 bases at J, leaving 8 bases unmatched. This chain's CDR3 is CASTLAGTGNQPQHF. In nucleotides, the CDR3 is TGTGCCAGCACCTTGGCTGGGACAGGGAATCAGCCCCAGCATTTT. Looking up the rest from reference TRBV2 and TRBJ1-5 gives the full variable domain: EPEVTQTPSHQVTQMGQEVILRCVPISNHLYFYWYRQILGQKVEFLVSFYNNEISEKSEIFDDQFSVERPDGSNFTLKIRSTKLEDSAMYFCASTLAGTGNQPQHFGDGTRLSIL.

This chain connects TRBV5-5 to TRBJ1-6; D gene uncertain. CDR3 length: 18 amino acids. CDR1 SGHKS and CDR2 YYEKEE come from the germline V gene (reference sequence). V shed 1 base and J shed 0 bases, with 14 bases lying between them. This CDR3 is CASSLMPASISYNSPLHF. The DNA of the CDR3 is TGTGCCAGCAGCTTGATGCCAGCTAGTATCTCCTATAATTCACCCCTCCACTTT.

The CDR3 sequence: CASTPFRSGELFF. In DNA form, the CDR3 reads TGTGCCAGCACCCCTTTCCGGTCCGGGGAGCTGTTTTTT. The genes are TRBV6-5 and TRBJ2-2, with D unresolved. CDR1 and CDR2 (germline): MNHEY, SVGAGI. Trimming took off 7 bases at V and 6 bases at J, with 12 bases between the two ends. The CDR3 sequence is 13 residues long.

The chain joins TRBV14 to TRBJ2-5; D unclear. V lost 4 bases and J lost 1, with 10 bases in between. Germline V lookup: CDR1 SGHDN, CDR2 FVKESK. The CDR3 is 14 residues long. This chain's CDR3 is CASSRTHFQETQYF. The CDR3 coding sequence is TGTGCCAGCAGCCGTACGCACTTCCAAGAGACCCAGTACTTC.

CDR3 DNA sequence: TGTGCCACCAGTGATTTCAACGGGAGATACAATGAGCAGTTCTTC. Its translation is CATSDFNGRYNEQFF. The V and J genes are TRBV24-1 and TRBJ2-1; TRBD2 might be the D (6 bases). The CDR3 sequence is 15 residues long. V lost 1 base, J lost 4 bases, and 10 bases lay in between. Germline lookup yields CDR1 KGHDR and CDR2 SFDVKD.

The chain links TRBV11-3 to TRBJ1-1; 9 bases line up with TRBD1. Germline lookup yields CDR1 SGHNT and CDR2 YENEEA. The CDR3 has 15 amino acids. The ends lost 3 bases at V and 2 bases at J; junction bases unmatched: 4. The CDR3 DNA sequence: TGTGCCAGCAGCTTCACCACAGGGGGCAACACTGAAGCTTTCTTT. Residues: CASSFTTGGNTEAFF.